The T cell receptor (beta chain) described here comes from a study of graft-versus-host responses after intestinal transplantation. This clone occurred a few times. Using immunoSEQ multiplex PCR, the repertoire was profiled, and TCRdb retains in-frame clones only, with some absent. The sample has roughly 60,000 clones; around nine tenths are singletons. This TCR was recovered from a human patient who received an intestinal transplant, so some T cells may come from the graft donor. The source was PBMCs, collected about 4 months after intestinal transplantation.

The CDR3 nucleotides read TGTGCCAGTAGTACAGACCGGGACGGTGCCAATCAGCCCCAGCATTTT. Translating gives CASSTDRDGANQPQHF. The rearrangement uses TRBV19 and TRBJ1-5, with D perhaps TRBD1 (5 bases). Germline V gene sequence: CDR1 LNHDA, CDR2 SQIVND (reference sequence). The CDR3 is made up of 16 amino acids. The V end lost 4 bases, the J end lost 3 bases, and 16 bases lay between the germline ends.